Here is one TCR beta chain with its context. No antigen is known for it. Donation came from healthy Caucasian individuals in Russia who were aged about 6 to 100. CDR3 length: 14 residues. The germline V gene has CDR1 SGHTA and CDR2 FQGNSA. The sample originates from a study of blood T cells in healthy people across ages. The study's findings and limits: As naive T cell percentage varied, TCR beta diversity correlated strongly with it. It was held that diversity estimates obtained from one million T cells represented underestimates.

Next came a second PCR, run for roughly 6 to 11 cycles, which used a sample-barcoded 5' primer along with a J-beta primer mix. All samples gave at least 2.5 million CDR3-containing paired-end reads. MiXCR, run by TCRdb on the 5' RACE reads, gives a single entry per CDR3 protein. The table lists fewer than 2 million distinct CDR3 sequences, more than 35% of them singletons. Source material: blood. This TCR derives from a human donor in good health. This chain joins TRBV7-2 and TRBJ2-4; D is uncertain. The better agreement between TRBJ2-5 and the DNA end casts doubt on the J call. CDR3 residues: CASSLNPVEETQYF. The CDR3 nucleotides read TGTGCCAGCAGCCTAAATCCTGTCGAAGAGACCCAGTACTTC.